This passage covers 4 T cell receptor beta chains from one sample sequenced in a study of tumor-infiltrating lymphocytes in primary liver carcinoma. Co-extraction of both nucleic acids (RNA and DNA) used about 17-33 mg of unsorted bulk tissue. A primer matching the constant region was used to make TCR beta cDNA from about 500 ng of total RNA. Three nested multiplex PCR rounds, a slightly modified ARM-PCR, produced the libraries for TCR beta. Running 10 cycles apiece, the first two PCR rounds relied on TRBV1-TRBV30 forward primers together with a C-beta reverse primer. TCRdb fed the multiplex PCR reads into MiXCR, producing one record per CDR3 protein. The repertoire holds around 100,000 distinct CDR3 sequences, with approximately 70% as singletons. The sequencing input was liver tumor tissue from sampling region 2. Stated subset: tumor region T2, inferior pole. All receptors derive from a woman aged 60-75 years with primary liver carcinoma and hepatitis B virus infection.

V usage is TRBV5-1 and J usage is TRBJ2-3, with TRBD2 matching 7 bases. CDR3 length equals 17 residues. Germline V CDR1 and CDR2: SGHRS, YFSETQ. V lost 4 bases to trimming and J lost 1 base; unmatched junction nucleotides: 12. CDR3: CASSGSRLALGTDTQYF. The CDR3 nucleotides read TGCGCCAGCAGCGGCTCCCGACTAGCACTTGGCACAGATACGCAGTATTTT.

As for this clonotype: Lacking the conserved final phenylalanine or tryptophan, this CDR3 likely reflects a read error. The genes are TRBV12-3 or TRBV12-4 and TRBJ2-7, with 7 positions matching TRBD2. V was pared by 6 bases and J by 5 bases, with 10 bases of the junction left unmatched. The CDR3 runs to 14 residues. The CDR3 spells CASRIVGGSNEQYS. DNA of the CDR3: TGTGCCAGCAGGATAGTGGGAGGGAGCAACGAGCAGTACTCC.

Remarks on this clonotype: A much larger clone lies a single base off, so this may be a read error. The chain carries TRBV10-2 and TRBJ1-6, with D hard to call. Germline CDR1 reads WSHSY; CDR2 reads SAAADI. The CDR3 contains 12 residues. This CDR3 is CTSSRVESPLHF. The DNA of the CDR3 is TGCACCAGCAGTAGAGTGGAGTCACCCCTCCACTTT.

Details on this clonotype: A much larger clone sits a single nucleotide away, making a read error possible. Lacking the conserved final phenylalanine or tryptophan, this CDR3 likely reflects a read error. The chain employs TRBV5-6 and TRBJ2-5; perhaps D is TRBD1 or TRBD2 (5 bases each). Trimming took 1 base from V and 0 from J, leaving 10 bases between them. The CDR3 is 15 amino acids. Per the germline V gene, CDR1 is SGHDT and CDR2 is YYEEEE. In DNA, the CDR3 is TGTGCCAGCAGCTTGTCCCGGGGCCACCAAGAGACCCAGTACATC. Its translation is CASSLSRGHQETQYI.